The entry below describes one T cell receptor beta chain. A junction boundary mismatches the germline segment, possibly from a read error. The V gene's germline CDR1 is MNHNY and CDR2 SVGAGI (reference sequence). This CDR3 region has 13 residues. This sample is part of a study of blood T cell repertoires in COVID-19. Turning to the study itself: Sites in the United States, Italy and Spain provided acute and convalescent COVID-19 samples. The analysed material was cDNA or gDNA that came from T cells, B-cell-depleted T cells, or PBMCs.

The data were produced by immunoSEQ multiplex PCR, yet TCRdb's version contains in-frame clones alone and is incomplete. The sample holds fewer than 300,000 clones; around 81% are singletons and the top ten take 2.5% to 3%. The clonotype originates from a woman aged 55 to 70 with active or convalescent COVID-19. The J gene is TRBJ1-1, the V gene TRBV6-6, with 8 bases matching TRBD1. The sequencing input was peripheral blood. CDR3 sequence (DNA): TGTGCCAGCTCCCCAGGGGGCCAAGCCCCCCGAAAGTTT. It specifies CASSPGGQAPRKF.